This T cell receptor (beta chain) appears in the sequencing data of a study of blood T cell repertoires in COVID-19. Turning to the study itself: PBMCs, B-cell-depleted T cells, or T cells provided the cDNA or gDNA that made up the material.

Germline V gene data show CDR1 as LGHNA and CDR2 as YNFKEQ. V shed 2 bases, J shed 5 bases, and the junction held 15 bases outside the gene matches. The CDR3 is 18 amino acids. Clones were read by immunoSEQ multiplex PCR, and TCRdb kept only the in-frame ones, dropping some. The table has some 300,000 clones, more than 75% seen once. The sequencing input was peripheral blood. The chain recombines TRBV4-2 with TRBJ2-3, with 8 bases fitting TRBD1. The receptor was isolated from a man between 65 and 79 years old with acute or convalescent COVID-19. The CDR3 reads CASSQTSSPQGAIDTQYF. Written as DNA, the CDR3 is TGTGCCAGCAGCCAAACTTCCTCCCCCCAGGGGGCGATAGATACGCAGTATTTT.